The rows below give T cell receptor beta chains drawn from one sample of a study of cytomegalovirus exposure and HLA in healthy donors. Sequencing was performed with immunoSEQ multiplex PCR; in TCRdb, only in-frame clones are kept and a portion is missing. The table records fewer than 20,000 clones, 70% to 85% of them present only once. Sequencing was performed on PBMCs. The source is a human donor in good health. Both conserved end residues are trimmed from each CDR3. Each record gives: V gene, J gene, CDR3 protein.

>TRBV13|TRBJ2-5
ASSPGLIKTQY
>TRBV28|TRBJ2-1
ASSLPGTSLYNEQF
>TRBV18|TRBJ2-7
ASSPTGGLDEQY
>TRBV4-2|TRBJ2-1
ASSLPRGLAASRGYNEQF
>TRBV7-2|TRBJ2-2
ASSPVPGELF
>TRBV2|NA
ASSVQGYEQY
>TRBV6-5|TRBJ2-5
ASSNAQETQY
>TRBV4-3|TRBJ1-1
ASSQDWQTEAF
>TRBV5-5|TRBJ2-7
ASSFGQPYEQY
>TRBV19|TRBJ1-2
ASSIGQGAVGYT
>TRBV10-1|TRBJ1-4
ASSQTREPTEKLF
>TRBV30|TRBJ1-6
AFEGNRDNSPLH
>TRBV10-2|TRBJ1-1
ASRVQGANTEAF
>TRBV27|TRBJ2-7
ASSSPGTSGSYEQY
>TRBV19|TRBJ1-5
ASSTWGTGNQPQH
>TRBV4-2|TRBJ2-5
ASSQATQYQETQY
>TRBV9|TRBJ2-6
ASSTSTGTGANVLT
>TRBV5-5|TRBJ2-6
ASSPTGTLSGANVLT
>TRBV6-1|TRBJ1-5
ASRRQVNGNQPQH
>TRBV9|TRBJ1-2
ASSYRTDYGYT
>TRBV10-3|TRBJ2-7
AISAVLGLAGESSYEQY
>TRBV29-1|TRBJ1-1
SAKTGLFEAF
>TRBV11-2|TRBJ2-3
ASSSWTGPDTQY
>TRBV5-1|TRBJ2-7
ASSLDSLAVSYEQY
>TRBV9|TRBJ2-3
ASSALSGDTQY
>TRBV6-6|TRBJ2-1
ASSYGQGVTF
>TRBV5-1|TRBJ1-3
ASSLGQGARNTIY